This T cell receptor (beta chain) was sequenced for a study of cytomegalovirus exposure and HLA in healthy donors. Study overall: An early data release held around 80 million unique TCRs from HLA-typed donors. General observations from the study: Accurate HLA-A and HLA-B prediction from TCR beta sequences was reported for most subjects. Earlier results showed most TCR beta V segments being productive about 90% or about 30% of the time.

Worth noting for this clone: Its antigen is unknown.

The PCR used 60 Vbeta and 13 Jbeta primers. The table came from immunoSEQ multiplex PCR; TCRdb's copy has only in-frame clones and leaves some out. This sample has some 97,000 clones, with 65% to 90% found just once. The receptor's source is a woman in her late teens or twenties in good health and CMV-seronegative. Specimen: PBMCs.

The CDR3 DNA is TGTGCCAGCAGTTTAACAGGGGAGGACTATGGCTACACCTTC. This translates into CASSLTGEDYGYTF. The chain employs TRBV28 and TRBJ1-2, with TRBD1 matching 7 bases. Germline lookup yields CDR1 MDHEN and CDR2 SYDVKM. CDR3 length equals 14 residues. Trimming removed 2 bases from V and 3 bases from J; junction bases left unmatched: 3.